This T cell receptor (beta chain) was captured by sequencing in a study of blood T cells in healthy people across ages. V lost 7 bases and J lost 1, with 16 bases in between. This CDR3 has 15 residues. Germline CDR1 and CDR2: MNHEY and SVGEGT. Then a second PCR, running roughly 7 to 11 cycles, was carried out with a sample-barcoded 5' primer and a J-beta primer mix. Using its own MiXCR run on the 5' RACE reads, TCRdb lists one record per CDR3 protein. The repertoire holds 650,000 to 800,000 distinct CDR3 sequences, with over 40% as singletons. This chain joins TRBV6-2 or TRBV6-3 and TRBJ2-5; D tentatively reads TRBD1 or TRBD2 (5 bases each). Sequenced material: blood. The sequence was obtained from a woman of 80 years or more in good health. CDR3 coding DNA: TGTGCCAGCACCCCCTGGACGGGGCCCCAAGAGACCCAGTACTTC. Translation gives CASTPWTGPQETQYF.